These 29 T cell receptor beta chains came from one sample sequenced in a study of cytomegalovirus exposure and HLA in healthy donors. 60 Vbeta and 13 Jbeta primers were used in PCR. Sequenced by immunoSEQ multiplex PCR; TCRdb stores in-frame clones only, minus some. The table lists about 200,000 clones. The sample comprised PBMCs. These receptors originate from a woman between 25 and 40 years old in good health and CMV-seropositive.

This chain joins TRBV7-2 and TRBJ2-2; 8 bases align to TRBD1. J gave up 7 bases and V 6 bases, and 7 bases lay outside the gene matches. CDR1 SGHTA and CDR2 FQGNSA come from the germline V gene. The CDR3 totals 14 residues. The CDR3 nucleotides read TGTGCCAGCAGGCCAGGGGGCAGGGACGGGGAGCTGTTTTTT. Translated: CASRPGGRDGELFF.

V and J are TRBV11-3 and TRBJ2-3; TRBD2 aligns across 7 bases. The J segment lost 1 base and the V segment lost 5 bases, leaving 12 bases of the junction unmatched. CDR3 length: 17 residues. The germline CDR1 and CDR2 sequences are SGHNT and YENEEA. Written as DNA, the CDR3 is TGTGCCAGCAGCCATGGTAGCGGGCCAGATGGCACAGATACGCAGTATTTT. Translation gives CASSHGSGPDGTDTQYF. The full variable domain, with the rest looked up from reference TRBV11-3 and TRBJ2-3, is EAGVVQSPRYKIIEKKQPVAFWCNPISGHNTLYWYLQNLGQGPELLIRYENEEAVDDSQLPKDRFSAERLKGVDSTLKIQPAELGDSAVYLCASSHGSGPDGTDTQYFGPGTRLTVL.

The rearrangement links TRBV9 to TRBJ2-7, with a weak D call TRBD1 (6 bases). Trimming pared 2 bases from V and 1 base from J, leaving 13 bases between. Germline V gives CDR1 SGDLS, CDR2 YYNGEE. This CDR3 has 15 residues. For the CDR3, the DNA is TGTGCCAGCAGCGTGGGTGCGACAGGTTCCTACGAGCAGTACTTC. This gives the protein CASSVGATGSYEQYF.

The rearrangement links TRBV7-8 to TRBJ2-2; 11 bases are a match to TRBD2. Germline V gene data show CDR1 as SGHVS and CDR2 as FQNEAQ. V was clipped by 5 bases and J by 1 base; unmatched bases: 3. The CDR3 covers 16 residues. CDR3 amino acids: CASSPLAGGNTGELFF. CDR3 nucleotides: TGTGCCAGCAGCCCCCTAGCGGGGGGGAACACCGGGGAGCTGTTTTTT.

This rearrangement joins TRBV28 to TRBJ2-7; D is perhaps TRBD2 (5 bases). Looked up from germline, CDR1 is MDHEN and CDR2 is SYDVKM. The CDR3 has 14 residues. Trimming cost V 10 bases and J 0 bases, with 16 bases left between them. The CDR3 bases are TGTGCCACCTCGCGGGCGGCCCACTCCTACGAGCAGTACTTC. Translated, it gives CATSRAAHSYEQYF.

The chain is built from TRBV6-5 and TRBJ2-1; 8 nucleotides agree with TRBD2. Germline V CDR1 and CDR2: MNHEY, SVGAGI. V shed 0 bases and J 4 bases; nucleotides not matched to a gene: 2. This CDR3 is 15 amino acids long. CDR3 sequence reads: CASSYSKRGYNEQFF. As DNA, the CDR3 is TGTGCCAGCAGTTACTCGAAGCGGGGGTACAATGAGCAGTTCTTC.

The chain combines TRBV4-3 with TRBJ2-2; TRBD2 aligns across 11 bases. This CDR3 is built from 16 residues. The germline gives CDR1 LGHNA, CDR2 YSLEER. With V trimmed by 1 base and J by 4 bases, 2 bases remained unmatched. The CDR3: CASSQALAGVTGELFF. In DNA, the CDR3 is TGCGCCAGCAGCCAAGCACTAGCGGGAGTCACCGGGGAGCTGTTTTTT.

The V call is TRBV6-4, the J call TRBJ2-6; maybe TRBD1 (5 bases). The CDR3 runs to 18 residues. The V gene's germline CDR1 is MRHNA and CDR2 SNTAGT. V lost 2 bases and J lost 0, with 14 bases in between. The CDR3 DNA reads TGTGCCAGCAGTGACGCCCAGGGTCGCGGCTCTGGGGCCAACGTCCTGACTTTC. Amino acid sequence: CASSDAQGRGSGANVLTF.

The chain carries TRBV2 and TRBJ2-5; the match to TRBD1 covers 8 bases. This CDR3 is 15 amino acids long. The germline V gene has CDR1 SNHLY and CDR2 FYNNEI. V gave up 6 bases and J gave up 1 base; unmatched junction bases: 7. CDR3 in amino acids: CASSEIDRGQETQYF. As DNA, the CDR3 is TGTGCCAGCAGCGAAATTGACAGGGGCCAAGAGACCCAGTACTTC.

This chain uses TRBV11-1 with TRBJ1-2, with 8 bases lining up with TRBD1. The CDR3 spans 14 residues. V lost 5 bases and J lost 2; bases outside the gene matches: 4. Germline CDR1 and CDR2: SGHAT and FQDESV (reference sequence). The CDR3 loop reads CASSPGQGNYGYTF. DNA of the CDR3: TGTGCCAGCAGCCCCGGACAGGGAAACTATGGCTACACCTTC.

This chain joins TRBV30 and TRBJ2-3; D is unresolved. CDR3 size: 13 residues. Germline V gene lookup returns CDR1 GTSNPN and CDR2 SVGIG (reference sequence). V lost 1 base to trimming and J lost 9 bases, with 14 bases between them. The CDR3 sequence: CAWSAAPSGTQYF. The CDR3 DNA sequence: TGTGCCTGGAGTGCGGCCCCATCAGGAACGCAGTATTTT. Combining the CDR3 with reference TRBV30 and TRBJ2-3 gives the whole variable domain SQTIHQWPATLVQPVGSPLSLECTVEGTSNPNLYWYRQAAGRGLQLLFYSVGIGQISSEVPQNLSASRPQDRQFILSSKKLLLSDSGFYLCAWSAAPSGTQYFGPGTRLTVL.

The rearrangement links TRBV7-8 to TRBJ2-3, with a tentative D call TRBD2 (7 bases). This CDR3 has 16 amino acids. Germline V CDR1 and CDR2: SGHVS, FQNEAQ. V lost 6 bases and J lost 5, with 21 bases in between. CDR3 sequence (DNA): TGTGCCAGCAGGGTTCAAACAGGGTTAGCGGGAGATACGCAGTATTTT. Translation gives CASRVQTGLAGDTQYF.

The chain uses TRBV5-3 and TRBJ2-6, with TRBD1 as a possible D gene (5 bases). TRBV5-3 is an ORF for which the function is uncertain. The CDR3 length is 16 residues. V was clipped by 1 base and J by 2 bases, with 10 bases between them. The CDR3 DNA is TGTGCCAGAAGCTTGTTAGACAGACCTGGGGCCAACGTCCTGACTTTC. This sequence encodes CARSLLDRPGANVLTF.

The chain links TRBV11-2 to TRBJ1-4, with 9 bases lining up with TRBD1. Per the germline V gene, CDR1 is SGHAT and CDR2 is FQNNGV. This CDR3 is built from 14 residues. After removal of 1 base from V and 6 bases from J, the junction contained 0 bases not matched to a gene. The CDR3 nucleotides are TGTGCCAGCAGCTTAGGACAGGGGGATGAAAAACTGTTTTTT. It is translated as CASSLGQGDEKLFF.

The chain carries TRBV6-1 and TRBJ2-7; D may be TRBD1 (8 bases). V lost 5 bases and J lost 2, with 13 bases in between. The CDR3 extends over 14 amino acids. CDR1 is MNHNS and CDR2 is SASEGT in the germline V gene. CDR3 residues: CASSLTGGAYEQYF. The CDR3 coding sequence is TGTGCCAGCAGTTTAACAGGGGGGGCCTACGAGCAGTACTTC.

The chain carries TRBV19 and TRBJ2-4; the match to TRBD2 covers 8 bases. CDR3 length: 15 amino acids. The junction had 13 bases not matched to a gene; V was cut back by 7 bases and J by 8 bases. The germline gives CDR1 LNHDA, CDR2 SQIVND (reference sequence). CDR3 amino acids: CASNTGGPKRYIQYF. CDR3 DNA sequence: TGTGCCAGTAATACGGGGGGGCCAAAGAGGTACATTCAGTACTTC.

This chain joins TRBV19 and TRBJ1-1; 7 bases are a match to TRBD1. After removal of 6 bases from V and 5 bases from J, the junction contained 6 bases not matched to a gene. This CDR3 spans 13 amino acids. Per the germline V gene, CDR1 is LNHDA and CDR2 is SQIVND (reference sequence). CDR3: CASRLDRTTEAFF. The CDR3 nucleotides read TGTGCCAGTAGGTTGGACAGGACAACTGAAGCTTTCTTT.

The chain is built from TRBV9 and TRBJ2-2; D might be TRBD2 (7 bases). CDR1 is SGDLS and CDR2 is YYNGEE in the germline V gene. This CDR3 is 17 amino acids long. V was trimmed by 0 bases and J by 5 bases, leaving 17 bases between them. The CDR3 is CASSVEPSGTKTGELFF. The DNA of the CDR3 is TGTGCCAGCAGCGTAGAGCCCAGCGGGACAAAGACCGGGGAGCTGTTTTTT.

The V and J genes are TRBV4-2 and TRBJ1-4; the D is unclear. V lost 3 bases to trimming and J lost 8 bases, with 19 bases between them. There are 16 residues in the CDR3. In germline, CDR1 is LGHNA, CDR2 YNFKEQ. The CDR3 protein is CASSHLAVGTEEKLFF. The CDR3 region has the DNA TGTGCCAGCAGCCATCTGGCAGTGGGTACAGAAGAAAAACTGTTTTTT.

The V gene is TRBV6-1, the J gene TRBJ2-7; tentative D call: TRBD1 (6 bases). Trimming cost V 10 bases and J 2 bases, with 15 bases left between them. This CDR3 is 13 amino acids long. Germline V gives CDR1 MNHNS, CDR2 SASEGT. For the CDR3, the DNA is TGTGCCACCTCTGGACAGACCCCCTACGAGCAGTACTTC. The encoded protein is CATSGQTPYEQYF.

The J gene is TRBJ2-3, the V gene TRBV18, with D perhaps matching TRBD2 (6 bases). V was cut by 0 bases and J by 7 bases, with 11 bases left in between. Germline CDR1 is KGHSH and CDR2 is LQKENI. The CDR3 consists of 14 residues. The CDR3 loop reads CASSPPGLPNTQYF. CDR3 in DNA: TGTGCCAGCTCACCACCGGGACTTCCAAATACGCAGTATTTT.

Written as DNA, the CDR3 is TGTGCCAGCACTTTAGGGACGGGGGGGACGGACACTGAAGCTTTCTTT. Its translation: CASTLGTGGTDTEAFF. The chain links TRBV7-9 to TRBJ1-1; weak D call: TRBD1 (5 bases). The CDR3 spans 16 residues. V gave up 7 bases and J gave up 3 bases, with 21 bases separating them. Looked up from germline, CDR1 is SEHNR and CDR2 is FQNEAQ (reference sequence).

V is TRBV6-1 and J is TRBJ2-7; D is possibly TRBD1 (5 bases). The CDR3 is made up of 15 amino acids. Germline lookup yields CDR1 MNHNS and CDR2 SASEGT. Deletions cut 3 bases from V and 6 bases from J, with 18 bases between. The CDR3 coding sequence is TGTGCCAGCAGTGATGGCAGAAGCGAAGGGGTCGAGCAGTACTTC. Encoded protein: CASSDGRSEGVEQYF.

The chain recombines TRBV7-9 with TRBJ2-3; 7 nucleotides match TRBD2. The V gene's germline CDR1 is SEHNR and CDR2 FQNEAQ (reference sequence). The trim removed 7 bases at V and 0 bases at J, leaving 13 bases unmatched. This CDR3 is 17 amino acids long. CDR3 DNA sequence: TGTGCCAGCACCTTCTCGGGAGGCATATCTAGCACAGATACGCAGTATTTT. It specifies CASTFSGGISSTDTQYF.

The rearrangement links TRBV6-5 to TRBJ2-5; a possible D gene is TRBD1 (6 bases). Germline CDR1 is MNHEY and CDR2 is SVGAGI. The CDR3 is made up of 14 amino acids. With 3 bases removed from V and 2 bases from J, the gap between germline ends came to 10 bases. CDR3 in DNA: TGTGCCAGCAGTTATGGACAGAATCAAGAGACCCAGTACTTC. It encodes CASSYGQNQETQYF.

V and J are TRBV11-2 and TRBJ1-6; 11 bases fit TRBD1. V shed 4 bases, J shed 8 bases, and the junction held 10 bases outside the gene matches. Germline V gene lookup returns CDR1 SGHAT and CDR2 FQNNGV. The CDR3 is 17 amino acids. The CDR3 loop reads CASSSGQGDTRYSPLHF. DNA of the CDR3: TGTGCCAGCAGCTCGGGACAGGGGGACACTCGTTATTCACCCCTCCACTTT.

The CDR3 DNA is TGTGCCAGCTCACCATCAACGGCAGGCCATCAGCCCCAGCATTTT. Translation: CASSPSTAGHQPQHF. The chain employs TRBV18 and TRBJ1-5; D not certain. Germline values: CDR1 KGHSH, CDR2 LQKENI. There are 15 residues in the CDR3. Trimming stripped 2 bases from V and 5 bases from J, with 13 bases between.

The chain recombines TRBV2 with TRBJ1-5, with D perhaps matching TRBD1 (6 bases). Germline CDR1 and CDR2: SNHLY and FYNNEI. V was trimmed by 7 bases and J by 2 bases, leaving 12 bases between them. The CDR3 contains 14 residues. The CDR3 reads CASTKGGGNQPQHF. The CDR3 DNA reads as TGTGCCAGCACCAAGGGGGGGGGCAATCAGCCCCAGCATTTT.

V usage is TRBV10-1 and J usage is TRBJ2-1; 10 bases match TRBD2. Germline V gene lookup returns CDR1 WNHNN and CDR2 SYGVQD (reference sequence). J lost 6 bases, V lost 4 bases, and 6 bases had no gene match. The CDR3 length is 15 residues. Here the CDR3 reads CASSVTSGASNEQFF. Here the CDR3 DNA reads TGCGCCAGCAGTGTAACTAGCGGGGCCTCCAATGAGCAGTTCTTC.